This section outlines one TCR beta chain sequence together with its context. Trimming shortened V by 3 bases and J by 5 bases, and 7 bases separated the two germline ends. CDR3 size: 13 residues. CDR1 LGHDT and CDR2 YNNKEL come from the germline V gene (reference sequence). In the source study's methods: Amplification with reference gene primers provided the estimates of nucleated cell counts. Clones were sequenced by immunoSEQ multiplex PCR, and TCRdb holds only the in-frame ones, with some missing. For V, J and clone size, that table is used; D and trimming come from the DNA. The data show approximately 89,000 clones, nearly 90% seen once. The sample belongs to a study of blood T cell repertoires in COVID-19. Study context: Italy, Spain and the United States were the sources of the convalescent and acute COVID-19 samples. The cDNA or gDNA used as material had been derived from T cells, B-cell-depleted T cells, or PBMCs.

This sequence originates from a man aged 70 or older with acute or convalescent COVID-19. The chain joins TRBV3-1 (or the pseudogene TRBV3-2) to TRBJ2-2, with D tentatively TRBD2 (5 bases). Source material: peripheral blood. The chain's CDR3 is CASSQGSTGELFF. The CDR3 DNA sequence: TGTGCCAGCAGCCAGGGGAGTACCGGGGAGCTGTTTTTT.